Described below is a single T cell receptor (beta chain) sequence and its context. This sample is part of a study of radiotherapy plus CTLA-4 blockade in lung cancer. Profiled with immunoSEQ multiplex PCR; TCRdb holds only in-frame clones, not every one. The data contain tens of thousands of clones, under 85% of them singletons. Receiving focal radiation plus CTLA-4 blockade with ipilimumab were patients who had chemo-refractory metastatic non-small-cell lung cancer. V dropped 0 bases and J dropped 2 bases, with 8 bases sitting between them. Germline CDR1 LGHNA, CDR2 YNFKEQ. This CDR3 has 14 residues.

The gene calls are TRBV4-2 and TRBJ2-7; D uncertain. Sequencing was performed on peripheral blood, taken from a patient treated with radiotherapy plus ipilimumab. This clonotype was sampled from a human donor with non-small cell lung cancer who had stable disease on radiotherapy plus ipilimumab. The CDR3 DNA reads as TGTGCCAGCAGCCAAGATCAGCAGGCCTACGAGCAGTACTTC. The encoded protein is CASSQDQQAYEQYF.